The present entry profiles one T cell receptor beta chain with its context. Its matching antigen is unknown. This specimen belongs to a study of cytomegalovirus exposure and HLA in healthy donors. Findings and caveats of the study: Later, an analysis showed that TCR beta chains associated with HLA were more clonally expanded than others that were equally common. Some TCR beta chains (around 180 of them) were listed as cytomegalovirus-associated. Immune exposure data for these donors was limited to CMV serostatus.

With 60 Vbeta and 13 Jbeta primers, the PCR was carried out. Sequenced by immunoSEQ multiplex PCR; TCRdb stores in-frame clones only, minus some. The data contain approximately 97,000 clones, approximately 80% of them singletons. CDR1 is SEHNR and CDR2 is FQNEAQ in the germline V gene (reference sequence). The germline V and J ends were trimmed by 2 bases and 2 bases, with 9 bases remaining between them. The CDR3 extends over 15 amino acids. This receptor was identified in a male donor in good health and CMV-seropositive. This sequence joins TRBV7-9 and TRBJ2-2, with a weak D call TRBD2 (6 bases). The source material was PBMCs. CDR3 in amino acids: CASSLRDLNTGELFF. CDR3 nucleotide sequence: TGTGCCAGCAGCTTAAGGGACTTAAACACCGGGGAGCTGTTTTTT.